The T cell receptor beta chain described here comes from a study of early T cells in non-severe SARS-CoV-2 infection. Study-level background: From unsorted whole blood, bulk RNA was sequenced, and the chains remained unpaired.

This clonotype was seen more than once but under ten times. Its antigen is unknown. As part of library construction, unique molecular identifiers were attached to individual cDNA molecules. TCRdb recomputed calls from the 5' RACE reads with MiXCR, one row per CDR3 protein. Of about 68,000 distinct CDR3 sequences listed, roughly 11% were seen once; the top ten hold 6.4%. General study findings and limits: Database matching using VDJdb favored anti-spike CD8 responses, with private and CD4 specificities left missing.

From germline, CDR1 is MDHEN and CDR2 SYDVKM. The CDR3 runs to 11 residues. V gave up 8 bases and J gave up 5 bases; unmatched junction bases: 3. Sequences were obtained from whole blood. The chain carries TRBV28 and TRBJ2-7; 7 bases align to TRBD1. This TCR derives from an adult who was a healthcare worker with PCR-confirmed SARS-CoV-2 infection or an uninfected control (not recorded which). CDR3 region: CASQDRHEQYF. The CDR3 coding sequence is TGTGCCAGCCAGGACAGGCACGAGCAGTACTTC.